This T cell receptor (beta chain) is from a study of blood T cell repertoires in COVID-19. The data were produced by immunoSEQ multiplex PCR, yet TCRdb's version contains in-frame clones alone and is incomplete. The sample carries around 270,000 clones, approximately 88% recorded once. CDR1 and CDR2 (germline): ENHRY, SYGVKD. The ends were cut back, 10 bases at V and 3 bases at J, with 18 bases in the middle. The CDR3 consists of 15 residues. The rearrangement links TRBV10-3 to TRBJ1-4, with TRBD1 as a possible D gene (5 bases). The sequenced sample was PBMCs or T cells enriched from blood (not recorded which). The clonotype comes from a woman aged 40 to 50 who had been exposed to COVID-19. The CDR3: CATKIAVGANEKLFF. As DNA, the CDR3 is TGTGCCACCAAGATCGCGGTAGGGGCTAATGAAAAACTGTTTTTT.